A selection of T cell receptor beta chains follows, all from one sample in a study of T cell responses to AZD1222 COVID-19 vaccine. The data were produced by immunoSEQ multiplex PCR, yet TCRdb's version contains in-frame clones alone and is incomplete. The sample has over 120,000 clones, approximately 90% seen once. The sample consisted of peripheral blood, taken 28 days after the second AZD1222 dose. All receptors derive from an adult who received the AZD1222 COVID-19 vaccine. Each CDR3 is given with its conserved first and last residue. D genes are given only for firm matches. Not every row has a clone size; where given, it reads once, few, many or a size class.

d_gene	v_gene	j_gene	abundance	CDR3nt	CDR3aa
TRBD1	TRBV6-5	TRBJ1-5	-	TGTGCCAGCAGAGGACAGGGCGGGAATCAGCCCCAGCATTTT	CASRGQGGNQPQHF
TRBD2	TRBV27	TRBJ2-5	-	TGTGCCAGCAGTCCCGAGAGTAGCGGGAGGTGGGAGACCCAGTACTTC	CASSPESSGRWETQYF
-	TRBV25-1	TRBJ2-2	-	TGTGCCAGCAGTGAATTCTCGGCCGGGGAGCTGTTTTTT	CASSEFSAGELFF
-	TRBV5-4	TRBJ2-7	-	TGTGCCAGCAGCTTATCAGGGGCCTACTACGAGCAGTACTTC	CASSLSGAYYEQYF
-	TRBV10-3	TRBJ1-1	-	TGTGCCACACAACAGGGGAACACTGAAGCTTTCTTT	CATQQGNTEAFF
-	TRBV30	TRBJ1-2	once	TGTGCCTGGAGTCTCCCGGGCCCCCTCATTGTTGGTGGCTACACCTTC	CAWSLPGPLIVGGYTF
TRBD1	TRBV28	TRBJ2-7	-	TGTGCCAGCAGTAGGACAGGGCGCTACTCCGAGCAGTACTTC	CASSRTGRYSEQYF
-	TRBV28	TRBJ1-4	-	TGTGCCAGCAGTTCCCAATCCCCGGGGGTAAAACTGTTTTTT	CASSSQSPGVKLFF
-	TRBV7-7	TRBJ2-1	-	TGTGCCAGCAGCTTAGTATCGGCCAGCGATGAGCAGTTCTTC	CASSLVSASDEQFF
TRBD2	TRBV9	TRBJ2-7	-	TGTGCCAGCAGCGCCAGCGGGACTTCCTACGAGCAGTACTTC	CASSASGTSYEQYF
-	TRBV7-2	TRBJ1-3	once	TGTGCCAGCAGCTTCTACAGGGTCAGCTCTGGAAACACCATATATTTT	CASSFYRVSSGNTIYF
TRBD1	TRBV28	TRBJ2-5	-	TGTGCCAGCAGGCTTGGGACAGCCCTCCAAGAGACCCAGTACTTC	CASRLGTALQETQYF
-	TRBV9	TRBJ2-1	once	TGTGCCAGCAGTCCACGGGAGTCGGACTCCTACAATGAGCAGTTCTTC	CASSPRESDSYNEQFF
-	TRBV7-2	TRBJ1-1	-	TGTGCCAGCAGCCGGGGACGGAATGAAGCTTTCTTT	CASSRGRNEAFF
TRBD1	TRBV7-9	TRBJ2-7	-	TGTGCCAGCAGCTTAACAGGGGACCACGAGCAGTACTTC	CASSLTGDHEQYF
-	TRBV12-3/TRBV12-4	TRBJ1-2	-	TGTGCCAGCAGAGGAACAGGGACCTATGGCTACACCTTC	CASRGTGTYGYTF
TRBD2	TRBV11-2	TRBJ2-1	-	TGTGCCAGCAGCTTAGTTCGGGAGGGCCATAGTGAGCAGTTCTTC	CASSLVREGHSEQFF
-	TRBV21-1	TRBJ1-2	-	TGTGCCAGCACCCTCCCAGGTTACTATGGCTACACCTTC	CASTLPGYYGYTF
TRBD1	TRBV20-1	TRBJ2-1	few	TGCAGTGCTAGTCCCCACAGGGGGCGCAAGAATGAGCAGTTCTTC	CSASPHRGRKNEQFF
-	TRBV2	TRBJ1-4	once	TGTGCCAGCAGTGTCAGGGGCCTGGAAAAACTGTTTTTT	CASSVRGLEKLFF
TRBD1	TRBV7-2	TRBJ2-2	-	TGTGCCAGCAGCCCGAGAGGCCAGGGGGCGGCCTTAACCGGGGAGCTGTTTTTT	CASSPRGQGAALTGELFF
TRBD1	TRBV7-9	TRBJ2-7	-	TGTGCCAGCAGCTTATGGAGGGGACAGGTTACCTACGAGCAGTACTTC	CASSLWRGQVTYEQYF
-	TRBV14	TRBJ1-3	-	TGTGCCAGCAGCCAAGTGGTGGCGTCCTCTGGAAACACCATATATTTT	CASSQVVASSGNTIYF
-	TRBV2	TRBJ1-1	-	TGTGCCAGCGGGGGAGACACCTACACTGAAGCTTTCTTT	CASGGDTYTEAFF
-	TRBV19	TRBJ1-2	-	TGTGCCAGCAGTATGGTTGGGATCCTTGGCTACACCTTC	CASSMVGILGYTF
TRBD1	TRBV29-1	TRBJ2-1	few	TGCAGCGGGGGCAGGGGGAGTTACAATGAGCAGTTCTTC	CSGGRGSYNEQFF
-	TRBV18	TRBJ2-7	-	TGTGCCAGCTCACCACCCGGGGGCAACGAGCAGTACTTC	CASSPPGGNEQYF
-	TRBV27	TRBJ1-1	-	TGTGCCAGCAGTTTTTGGGGGCGTGTTGGGACTGAAGCTTTCTTT	CASSFWGRVGTEAFF
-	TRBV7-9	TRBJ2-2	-	TGTGCCAGCAGCTCCCACTCCTCCCGACGGAACACCGGGGAGCTGTTTTTT	CASSSHSSRRNTGELFF
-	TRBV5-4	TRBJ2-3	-	TGTGCCAGCAGCTTGTGGGGGGGCACAGATACGCAGTATTTT	CASSLWGGTDTQYF
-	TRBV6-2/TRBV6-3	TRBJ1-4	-	TGTGCCAGCAGTGACAGGACCCAGGGTGAAAAACTGTTTTTT	CASSDRTQGEKLFF